This passage covers 21 T cell receptor beta chains from one sample sequenced in a study of blood T cell repertoires in COVID-19. Here immunoSEQ multiplex PCR was the method, and the copy in TCRdb shows in-frame clones only, minus some. Among more than 300,000 clones listed, just over 85% were seen once. Sequencing was performed on PBMCs or T cells enriched from blood (not recorded which). These receptors were obtained from a man aged 25 to 40 who had recovered from COVID-19.

The genes are TRBV5-6 and TRBJ2-5; 9 nucleotides align to TRBD1. Germline V gene lookup returns CDR1 SGHDT and CDR2 YYEEEE. The CDR3 contains 15 residues. Unmatched junction bases numbered 9, after V lost 5 bases and J lost 4 bases. In DNA, the CDR3 is TGTGCCAGCAGTTCGCTGGGACAGGGCCTAGAGACCCAGTACTTC. It encodes CASSSLGQGLETQYF.

The chain links TRBV7-2 to TRBJ1-2, with D possibly matching TRBD1 (5 bases). Germline V gene sequence: CDR1 SGHTA, CDR2 FQGNSA. Trimming took 1 base from V and 8 from J, leaving 17 bases between them. This CDR3 is 15 amino acids long. CDR3: CASSLGGEGRGGYTF. For the CDR3, the DNA is TGTGCCAGCAGCTTAGGTGGGGAGGGGAGAGGCGGCTACACCTTC.

V is TRBV6-1 and J is TRBJ1-3; 7 bases are shared with TRBD1. Germline-derived CDR1 and CDR2 are MNHNS and SASEGT. Trimming took 1 base from V and 0 from J; bases not matched to a gene: 3. The CDR3 runs to 16 residues. CDR3 DNA: TGTGCCAGCAGTGAAGGGTGGGACAGCTCTGGAAACACCATATATTTT. It translates to CASSEGWDSSGNTIYF.

The chain uses TRBV4-1 and TRBJ1-6; D is unresolved. The length of the CDR3 is 15 residues. V was pared by 1 base and J by 7 bases, with 11 bases between. Germline lookup yields CDR1 MGHRA and CDR2 YSYEKL. The CDR3 loop is CASSQVPKSNSPLHF. CDR3 DNA sequence: TGCGCCAGCAGCCAAGTTCCAAAGAGCAATTCACCCCTCCACTTT.

The V call is TRBV6-5, the J call TRBJ2-1; 9 bases align to TRBD1. CDR3 size: 16 residues. V lost 2 bases, J lost 2 bases, and 4 bases stayed unmatched. Germline V gene sequence: CDR1 MNHEY, CDR2 SVGAGI. CDR3 sequence: CASSYPQGAAYNEQFF. The CDR3, as DNA: TGTGCCAGCAGTTACCCACAGGGGGCAGCCTACAATGAGCAGTTCTTC.

The genes are TRBV5-6 and TRBJ2-7, with TRBD2 matching over 7 bases. CDR1 SGHDT and CDR2 YYEEEE come from the germline V gene. Trimming took 2 bases from V and 5 from J; bases not matched to a gene: 7. The CDR3 has 14 residues. The CDR3 DNA is TGTGCCAGCAGCTTTCGTCGCGGGAGACACGAGCAGTACTTC. It encodes CASSFRRGRHEQYF.

The chain links TRBV5-1 to TRBJ2-5, with 7 bases identical to TRBD1. The germline V gene encodes CDR1 SGHRS and CDR2 YFSETQ. With 1 base clipped from V and 1 base from J, the junction kept 7 bases outside the gene matches. The CDR3 runs 16 residues. CDR3 residues: CASSLKGAGPQETQYF. CDR3 nucleotide sequence: TGCGCCAGCAGCTTGAAGGGGGCGGGCCCCCAAGAGACCCAGTACTTC.

J is TRBJ2-2 and V is TRBV13, with D possibly matching TRBD1 (5 bases). Trimming took off 0 bases at V and 3 bases at J, with 5 bases between the two ends. There are 14 residues in the CDR3. Germline CDR1 PRHDT, CDR2 FYEKMQ (reference sequence). DNA of the CDR3: TGTGCCAGCAGCTTAGGACAGGACACCGGGGAGCTGTTTTTT. It is translated as CASSLGQDTGELFF.

This chain joins TRBV29-1 and TRBJ2-7; D is uncertain. The CDR3 is 11 residues long. V lost 4 bases and J 6 bases, leaving 10 bases between the germline ends. Per the germline V gene, CDR1 is SQVTM and CDR2 is ANQGSEA. CDR3 residues: CSVVGYGEQYF. The CDR3 coding sequence is TGCAGCGTTGTTGGTTACGGCGAGCAGTACTTC.

The chain joins TRBV6-1 to TRBJ1-1, with D hard to call. The CDR3 extends over 14 amino acids. Germline values: CDR1 MNHNS, CDR2 SASEGT. Trimming took 0 bases from V and 2 from J, leaving 7 bases between them. Written as DNA, the CDR3 is TGTGCCAGCAGTGAAGCGGCGGGAAACACTGAAGCTTTCTTT. It specifies CASSEAAGNTEAFF.

This clone was counted a single time. The chain is built from TRBV24-1 and TRBJ2-6, with 10 bases matching TRBD2. V shed 2 bases and J 4 bases; nucleotides not matched to a gene: 7. CDR3 length equals 18 residues. Germline lookup yields CDR1 KGHDR and CDR2 SFDVKD. For the CDR3, the DNA is TGTGCCACCAGTGATTATGATAGCGGGAGGAAGGGGGCCAACGTCCTGACTTTC. Its protein is CATSDYDSGRKGANVLTF.

The CDR3 region is CSASLGRRYTDTQYF. The CDR3 DNA is TGCAGTGCTAGTCTGGGGAGGAGGTACACAGATACGCAGTATTTT. The rearrangement joins TRBV20-1 to TRBJ2-3; perhaps TRBD2 as D (6 bases). The CDR3 has 15 residues. Germline CDR1 DFQATT, CDR2 SNEGSKA (reference sequence). Trimming removed 3 bases at V and 2 bases at J, with 15 bases between.

The chain uses TRBV28 and TRBJ1-6, with 7 bases aligning to TRBD1. Germline V CDR1 and CDR2: MDHEN, SYDVKM. This CDR3 region has 16 residues. Unmatched junction bases numbered 14, after V lost 7 bases and J lost 8 bases. In DNA, the CDR3 is TGTGCCAGCACCCTTAGGGGGCCGGGGTCGCATTCACCCCTCCACTTT. It yields the protein CASTLRGPGSHSPLHF.

This clone was observed a handful of times. The chain carries TRBV4-1 and TRBJ2-5; TRBD2 might be the D (6 bases). Germline V gene lookup returns CDR1 MGHRA and CDR2 YSYEKL. V was pared by 0 bases and J by 3 bases, with 20 bases between. The CDR3 contains 18 residues. The CDR3 coding sequence is TGCGCCAGCAGCCAAGACAGTAAGCAGCGGGTATCGAAAGAGACCCAGTACTTC. Protein sequence: CASSQDSKQRVSKETQYF.

V usage is TRBV19 and J usage is TRBJ2-1; D might be TRBD1 (5 bases). V was cut by 5 bases and J by 5 bases, with 10 bases left in between. This CDR3 is built from 13 residues. Germline V gene lookup returns CDR1 LNHDA and CDR2 SQIVND (reference sequence). The CDR3 spells CASSQAGHNEQFF. The CDR3 coding sequence is TGTGCCAGTAGTCAGGCAGGGCACAATGAGCAGTTCTTC. Based on the CDR3 plus reference TRBV19 and TRBJ2-1, the full variable domain is DGGITQSPKYLFRKEGQNVTLSCEQNLNHDAMYWYRQDPGQGLRLIYYSQIVNDFQKGDIAEGYSVSREKKESFPLTVTSAQKNPTAFYLCASSQAGHNEQFFGPGTRLTVL.

This chain uses TRBV28 with TRBJ2-7; 16 nucleotides agree with TRBD2. V shed 2 bases, J shed 0 bases, and the junction held 13 bases outside the gene matches. This CDR3 is 21 amino acids long. Germline V gene sequence: CDR1 MDHEN, CDR2 SYDVKM. The CDR3 DNA sequence: TGTGCCAGCAGTTTAGGGTCGTGGGGACTAGCGGGGGGGCGTAGCTCCTACGAGCAGTACTTC. Translated: CASSLGSWGLAGGRSSYEQYF.

The J gene is TRBJ1-2, the V gene TRBV24-1; D is uncertain. This CDR3 has 15 amino acids. In germline, CDR1 is KGHDR, CDR2 SFDVKD. The V gene lost 2 bases and the J gene lost 6 bases, with 15 bases spanning the gap. The chain's CDR3 is CATSDSNTPSHGYTF. Here the CDR3 DNA reads TGTGCCACCAGTGATTCCAACACACCCTCCCATGGCTACACCTTC.

The rearrangement uses TRBV7-9 and TRBJ2-7, with D possibly matching TRBD1 (6 bases). CDR1 is SEHNR and CDR2 is FQNEAQ in the germline V gene (reference sequence). The CDR3 loop spans 14 amino acids. V lost 5 bases and J lost 6, with 17 bases in between. The CDR3 is CASSRDKVRGEQYF. The CDR3 DNA follows: TGTGCCAGCAGCCGGGACAAAGTCAGGGGCGAGCAGTACTTC.

The rearrangement uses TRBV15 and TRBJ1-5; 7 positions agree with TRBD1. The CDR3 is made up of 14 amino acids. V lost 3 bases and J lost 7; bases outside the gene matches: 6. Germline lookup yields CDR1 LNHNV and CDR2 YYDKDF (reference sequence). The CDR3 spells CATSSEQGYQPQHF. The CDR3 coding sequence is TGTGCCACCAGCAGCGAACAGGGGTACCAGCCCCAGCATTTT.

This clone has just one count. Here the CDR3 reads CASSPRRGDTQYF. In nucleotides, the CDR3 is TGCGCCAGCAGCCCCCGGAGGGGAGATACGCAGTATTTT. The chain combines TRBV4-1 with TRBJ2-3, with TRBD2 as a possible D gene (6 bases). Looked up from germline, CDR1 is MGHRA and CDR2 is YSYEKL. V was clipped by 4 bases and J by 5 bases, with 10 bases between them. This CDR3 comprises 13 residues.

The sample holds one count of this clone. The rearrangement joins TRBV7-9 to TRBJ2-7; 8 bases map to TRBD2. The CDR3 runs to 14 residues. CDR1 and CDR2 (germline): SEHNR, FQNEAQ (reference sequence). With V trimmed by 6 bases and J by 6 bases, 10 bases remained unmatched. Here the CDR3 DNA reads TGTGCCAGCAGATGGGCGGGAGGAAGAAGCGAGCAGTACTTC. Protein sequence: CASRWAGGRSEQYF.